This T cell receptor (beta chain) was observed in a study of blood T cell repertoires in COVID-19. TCRdb keeps only in-frame clones here, not all; method: immunoSEQ multiplex PCR. Of 300,000 to 450,000 clones in the sample, more than 75% were seen once. V gave up 5 bases and J gave up 2 bases; unmatched junction bases: 3. There are 15 residues in the CDR3. CDR1 is SEHNR, CDR2 FQNEAQ, per germline (reference sequence). The source material was peripheral blood. The rearrangement joins TRBV7-9 to TRBJ1-3, with TRBD1 matching 10 bases. The receptor was isolated from a human donor with acute or convalescent COVID-19. The donor label of this sample is uncertain. The CDR3 nucleotides are TGTGCCAGCAGCCAAGACAGGGGGCCTGGAAACACCATATATTTT. Its translation is CASSQDRGPGNTIYF.